The 9 T cell receptor beta chains presented below share a single source sample, sequenced in a study of T cell responses to AZD1222 COVID-19 vaccine. TCRdb's copy holds only in-frame clones and misses some; the assay was immunoSEQ multiplex PCR. The sample lists more than 70,000 clones; 85% to 90% were seen once. Sequencing used peripheral blood, obtained 28 days after the second AZD1222 dose. The receptors here all came from an adult who received the AZD1222 COVID-19 vaccine.

The genes are TRBV12-3 or TRBV12-4 and TRBJ2-3; perhaps TRBD1 as D (5 bases). V was trimmed by 2 bases and J by 7 bases, leaving 7 bases between them. The CDR3 is 12 amino acids. CDR3 residues: CASSLQGYTQYF. The CDR3 region has the DNA TGTGCCAGCAGTTTACAGGGATATACGCAGTATTTT.

CDR3 DNA sequence: TGTGCCAGCTCACCCGGGACAGGGAATAACTATGGCTACACCTTC. It is translated as CASSPGTGNNYGYTF. This rearrangement joins TRBV18 to TRBJ1-2; 9 bases fit TRBD1. The V segment lost 3 bases and the J segment 1 base; nucleotides outside the gene matches: 3. The CDR3 has 15 residues. Looked up from germline, CDR1 is KGHSH and CDR2 is LQKENI.

CDR3 amino acids: CASSQEGTVRATEAFF. CDR3 bases: TGTGCCAGCAGCCAAGAAGGGACGGTGAGGGCCACTGAAGCTTTCTTT. The chain is built from TRBV4-2 and TRBJ1-1; TRBD1 is a possible D gene (5 bases). Germline CDR1 and CDR2: LGHNA and YNFKEQ. Between the trimmed V and J ends, which lost 0 bases and 4 bases, there was a span of 15 bases. This CDR3 is 16 amino acids long.

The chain couples TRBV19 to TRBJ1-6; 8 bases match TRBD1. The junction had 12 bases not matched to a gene; V was cut back by 9 bases and J by 14 bases. Germline V gene data show CDR1 as LNHDA and CDR2 as SQIVND (reference sequence). The CDR3 is 13 residues long. CDR3 in DNA: TGTGCCAGCGAGCCAGGGGGCGGGGGGGCCCTCCACTTT. It codes for CASEPGGGGALHF.

This chain's CDR3 is CASSLGQGTNEQYF. The CDR3 DNA is TGCGCCAGCAGCTTGGGACAGGGTACCAACGAGCAGTACTTC. The V and J genes are TRBV5-1 and TRBJ2-7, with 7 bases fitting TRBD1. V gave up 0 bases and J gave up 5 bases; unmatched junction bases: 5. In germline, CDR1 is SGHRS, CDR2 YFSETQ. The CDR3 length is 14 residues.

CDR3 in amino acids: CSVAQGAGANVLTF. Written as DNA, the CDR3 is TGCAGCGTAGCGCAGGGGGCTGGGGCCAACGTCCTGACTTTC. The chain carries TRBV29-1 and TRBJ2-6, with 7 bases that match TRBD1. The CDR3 is made up of 14 amino acids. Germline CDR1 is SQVTM and CDR2 is ANQGSEA. The J segment lost 2 bases and the V segment lost 6 bases, leaving 4 bases of the junction unmatched. The full variable domain, with the rest looked up from reference TRBV29-1 and TRBJ2-6, is SAVISQKPSRDICQRGTSLTIQCQVDSQVTMMFWYRQQPGQSLTLIATANQGSEATYESGFVIDKFPISRPNLTFSTLTVSNMSPEDSSIYLCSVAQGAGANVLTFGAGSRLTVL.

The chain couples TRBV5-1 to TRBJ2-7, with D unclear. Germline-derived CDR1 and CDR2 are SGHRS and YFSETQ. The germline V and J ends were trimmed by 0 bases and 6 bases, with 10 bases remaining between them. This CDR3 spans 13 amino acids. The DNA for the CDR3 is TGCGCCAGCAGCTTGGACAGTCTGCTCGAGCAGTACTTC. Its protein product is CASSLDSLLEQYF.

This clone was counted a single time. This chain links TRBV18 with TRBJ2-3; no definite D call. This CDR3 is built from 14 residues. Germline V gives CDR1 KGHSH, CDR2 LQKENI. With 1 base removed from V and 6 bases from J, the gap between germline ends came to 11 bases. CDR3 amino acids: CASSPQGGKDTQYF. Written as DNA, the CDR3 is TGTGCCAGCTCACCACAGGGTGGAAAGGATACGCAGTATTTT.

The CDR3 is CASTLSDRSGNTIYF. CDR3 sequence (DNA): TGTGCCAGCACCCTGAGCGATCGCTCTGGAAACACCATATATTTT. The rearrangement joins TRBV7-8 to TRBJ1-3; no clear D gene. CDR1 and CDR2 from the germline V gene are SGHVS and FQNEAQ. V was shortened by 7 bases and J by 0 bases, with 13 bases between the two germline ends. The CDR3 is 15 residues long.